This T cell receptor (beta chain) was sequenced during a study of T cells in Graves' hyperthyroidism and ophthalmopathy. Overall study findings and caveats: Ophthalmopathy and stable hyperthyroidism were separated by a 13 V-J model. Among thyroid clonotypes expanded above 0.001, most also appeared in blood.

On this clonotype itself: Its antigen is unidentified.

Regions amplified from RNA transcripts were the TCR beta CDR3 regions. TCR CDR3 underwent first-round RT-PCR with the HTBI primer set. TCRdb recomputed calls from the multiplex PCR reads with MiXCR, one row per CDR3 protein. This table has approximately 620,000 distinct CDR3 sequences, roughly 16% appearing once. Trimming removed 6 bases from V and 2 bases from J; junction bases left unmatched: 12. CDR1 MNHEY and CDR2 SMNVEV come from the germline V gene (reference sequence). The CDR3 runs 17 residues. V gene TRBV27 combines with J gene TRBJ2-1, with 8 bases lining up with TRBD1. This receptor was taken from a woman aged 40 to 55 with Graves' ophthalmopathy. The sample consisted of blood. The CDR3 spells CASRADYRGDPYNEQFF. The CDR3 region has the DNA TGTGCCAGCAGGGCGGATTACAGGGGGGACCCCTACAATGAGCAGTTCTTC.